This T cell receptor beta chain was sequenced for a study of blood T cells in healthy people across ages. Germline CDR1 is MNHEY and CDR2 is SVGEGT. J gave up 2 bases and V 4 bases, and 8 bases lay outside the gene matches. The CDR3 runs 16 residues. Sample-barcoded 5' priming and a J-beta primer mix drove a second PCR of about 6 to 12 cycles. Each CDR3 protein is one row after TCRdb ran MiXCR on the 5' RACE reads. The profile shows roughly 800,000 distinct CDR3 sequences, around 25% of them singletons. This clonotype has just a few counts. Separately, the same data were catalogued under a study of T cells of mothers and their children.

V gene TRBV6-2 or TRBV6-3 combines with J gene TRBJ2-4; 7 bases map to TRBD1. The sample comprised blood. This clonotype was obtained from a boy younger than 18 in good health. Here the CDR3 reads CASSSRTGFTKNIQYF. CDR3 DNA sequence: TGTGCCAGCAGTTCTAGGACAGGTTTCACCAAAAACATTCAGTACTTC.